This TCR beta chain was identified during a study of blood T cell repertoires in COVID-19. Study-level information: The study drew acute and convalescent COVID-19 samples from the United States, Italy and Spain. Nucleic acid was either cDNA or gDNA, and it came from T cells, B-cell-depleted T cells, or PBMCs.

This clone was found a few times. In the authors' methods: Amplification of reference gene primers was used by the study to estimate nucleated cell counts. Here immunoSEQ multiplex PCR was the method, and the copy in TCRdb shows in-frame clones only, minus some. That table supplies the V and J calls and clone size; D and trimming were determined from the DNA. The sample consists of hundreds of thousands of clones, around 87% of them appearing once. CDR1 is SGHNT and CDR2 is YYREEE in the germline V gene (reference sequence). V trimming: 0 bases; J trimming: 5 bases; junction bases outside the gene matches: 4. The CDR3 loop spans 15 amino acids.

The chain combines TRBV5-4 with TRBJ2-1; 8 nucleotides agree with TRBD2. The sample taken for sequencing was peripheral blood. This clonotype was sampled from a man aged 55 to 70 who had recovered from COVID-19. CDR3 sequence: CASSLVAGRNNEQFF. As DNA, the CDR3 is TGTGCCAGCAGCTTGGTAGCGGGGAGAAACAATGAGCAGTTCTTC.